This T cell receptor (beta chain) emerged from a study of CD8 T cells in ankylosing spondylitis. General study points: Seemingly characteristic of ankylosing spondylitis blood was a TCR beta motif consisting of several highly homologous variants.

Germline V CDR1 and CDR2: MNHEY, SVGEGT. V lost 2 bases and J lost 0, with 14 bases in between. This CDR3 comprises 18 residues. This clonotype was picked up many times. Its specificity is unknown. MiXCR, run by TCRdb on the 5' RACE reads, gives a single entry per CDR3 protein. The sample lists hundreds of thousands of distinct CDR3 sequences, approximately 8.4% occurring once. The TCR originated in a female donor with ankylosing spondylitis or in good health (not recorded which). Sequencing was performed on blood, either unsorted or a sorted T cell fraction (not recorded which). V is TRBV6-2 or TRBV6-3 and J is TRBJ2-6; D remains unclear. This CDR3 is CASSYSSRKNSGANVLTF. CDR3 DNA: TGTGCCAGCAGTTACAGTAGCCGAAAAAACTCTGGGGCCAACGTCCTGACTTTC.